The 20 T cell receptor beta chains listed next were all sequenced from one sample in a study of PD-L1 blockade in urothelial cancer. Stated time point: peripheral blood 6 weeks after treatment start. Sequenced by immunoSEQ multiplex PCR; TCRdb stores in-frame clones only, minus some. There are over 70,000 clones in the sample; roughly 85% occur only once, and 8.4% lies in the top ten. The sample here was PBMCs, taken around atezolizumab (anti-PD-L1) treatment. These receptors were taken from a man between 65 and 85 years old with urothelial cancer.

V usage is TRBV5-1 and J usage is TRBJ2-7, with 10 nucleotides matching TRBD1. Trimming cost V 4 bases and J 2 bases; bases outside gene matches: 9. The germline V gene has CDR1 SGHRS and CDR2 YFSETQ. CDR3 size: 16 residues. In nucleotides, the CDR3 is TGCGCCAGCAGCCAAACTCACGGGACAGGGGCCTACGAGCAGTACTTC. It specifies CASSQTHGTGAYEQYF. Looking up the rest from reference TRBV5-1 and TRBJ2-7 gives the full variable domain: KAGVTQTPRYLIKTRGQQVTLSCSPISGHRSVSWYQQTPGQGLQFLFEYFSETQRNKGNFPGRFSGRQFSNSRSEMNVSTLELGDSALYLCASSQTHGTGAYEQYFGPGTRLTVT.

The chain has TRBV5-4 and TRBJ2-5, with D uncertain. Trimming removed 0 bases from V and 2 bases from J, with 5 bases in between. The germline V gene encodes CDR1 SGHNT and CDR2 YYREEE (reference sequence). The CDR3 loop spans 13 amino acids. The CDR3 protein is CASSLAEQETQYF. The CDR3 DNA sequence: TGTGCCAGCAGCTTGGCTGAGCAAGAGACCCAGTACTTC.

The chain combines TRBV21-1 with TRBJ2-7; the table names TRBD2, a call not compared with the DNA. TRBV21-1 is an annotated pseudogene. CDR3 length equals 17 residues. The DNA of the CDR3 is TGTGCCAGCAGCAAAGTTGGGACTAGCGGGAGGCGGTACGAGCAGTACTTC. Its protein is CASSKVGTSGRRYEQYF.

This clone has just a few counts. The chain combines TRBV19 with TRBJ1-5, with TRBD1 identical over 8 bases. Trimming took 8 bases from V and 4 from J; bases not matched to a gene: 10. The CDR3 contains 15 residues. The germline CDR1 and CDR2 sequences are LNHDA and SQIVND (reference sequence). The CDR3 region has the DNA TGTGCCAGTCAAATGACAGGGGAAGGGAATCAGCCCCAGCATTTT. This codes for CASQMTGEGNQPQHF.

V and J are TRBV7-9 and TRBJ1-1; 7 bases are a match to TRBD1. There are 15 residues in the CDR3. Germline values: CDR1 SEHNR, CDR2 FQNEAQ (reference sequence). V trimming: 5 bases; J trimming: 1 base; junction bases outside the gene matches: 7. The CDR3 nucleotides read TGTGCCAGCAGCAGACAGGGTTGGGCGAACACTGAAGCTTTCTTT. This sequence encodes CASSRQGWANTEAFF.

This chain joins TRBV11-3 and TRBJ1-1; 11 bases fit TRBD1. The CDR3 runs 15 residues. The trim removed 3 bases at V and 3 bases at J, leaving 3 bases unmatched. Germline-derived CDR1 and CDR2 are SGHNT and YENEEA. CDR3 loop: CASSFGTGGDTEAFF. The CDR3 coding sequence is TGTGCCAGCAGCTTCGGGACAGGGGGGGACACTGAAGCTTTCTTT.

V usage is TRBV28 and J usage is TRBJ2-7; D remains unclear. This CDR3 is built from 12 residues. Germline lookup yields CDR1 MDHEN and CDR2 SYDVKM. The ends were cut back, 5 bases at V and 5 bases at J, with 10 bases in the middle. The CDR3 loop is CASSPVGDEQYF. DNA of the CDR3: TGTGCCAGCAGTCCGGTAGGAGACGAGCAGTACTTC. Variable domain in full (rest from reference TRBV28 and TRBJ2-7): DVKVTQSSRYLVKRTGEKVFLECVQDMDHENMFWYRQDPGLGLRLIYFSYDVKMKEKGDIPEGYSVSREKKERFSLILESASTNQTSMYLCASSPVGDEQYFGPGTRLTVT.

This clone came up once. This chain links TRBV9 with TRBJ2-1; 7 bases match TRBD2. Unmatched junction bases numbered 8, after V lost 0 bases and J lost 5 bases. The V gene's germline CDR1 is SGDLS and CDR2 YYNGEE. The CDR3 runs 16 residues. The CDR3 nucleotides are TGTGCCAGCAGCGTAGCTCTTAGCGGGCTGAACAATGAGCAGTTCTTC. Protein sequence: CASSVALSGLNNEQFF.

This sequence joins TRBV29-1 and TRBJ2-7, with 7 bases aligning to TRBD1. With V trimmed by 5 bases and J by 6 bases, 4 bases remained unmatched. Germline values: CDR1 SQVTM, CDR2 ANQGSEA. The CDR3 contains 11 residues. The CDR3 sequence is CSVYRGSEQYF. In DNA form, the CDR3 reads TGCAGCGTTTACAGGGGATCCGAGCAGTACTTC.

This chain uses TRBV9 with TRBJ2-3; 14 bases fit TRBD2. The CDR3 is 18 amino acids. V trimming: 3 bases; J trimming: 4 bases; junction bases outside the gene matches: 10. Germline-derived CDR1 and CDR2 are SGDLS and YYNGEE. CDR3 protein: CASSEGTSGGPGADTQYF. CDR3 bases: TGTGCCAGCAGCGAGGGGACTAGCGGGGGCCCCGGGGCAGATACGCAGTATTTT.

The CDR3 region is CASSPGAGAYEQYF. The CDR3 region has the DNA TGTGCCAGCTCACCAGGGGCTGGGGCCTACGAGCAGTACTTC. V and J are TRBV18 and TRBJ2-7; TRBD1 is a possible D gene (5 bases). CDR3 length equals 14 residues. Germline-derived CDR1 and CDR2 are KGHSH and LQKENI. V lost 2 bases to trimming and J lost 2 bases, with 10 bases between them.

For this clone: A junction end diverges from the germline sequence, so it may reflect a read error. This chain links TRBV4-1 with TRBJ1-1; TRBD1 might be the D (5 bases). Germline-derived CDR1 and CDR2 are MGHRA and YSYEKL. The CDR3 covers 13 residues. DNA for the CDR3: TGCGCCAGCAGCCAGACCCGGGACTCACCTCCTTCCTTT. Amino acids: CASSQTRDSPPSF.

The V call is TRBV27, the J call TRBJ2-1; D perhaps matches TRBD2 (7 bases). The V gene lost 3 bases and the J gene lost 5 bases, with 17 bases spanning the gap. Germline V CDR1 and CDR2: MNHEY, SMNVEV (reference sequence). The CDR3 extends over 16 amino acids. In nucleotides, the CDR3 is TGTGCCAGCAGTTTTGTCGGGGGGCGAGGGAACAATGAGCAGTTCTTC. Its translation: CASSFVGGRGNNEQFF.

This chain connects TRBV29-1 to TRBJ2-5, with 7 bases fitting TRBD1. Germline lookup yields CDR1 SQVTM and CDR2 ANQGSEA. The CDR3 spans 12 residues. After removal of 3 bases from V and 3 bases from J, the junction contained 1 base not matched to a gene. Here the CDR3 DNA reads TGCAGCGTTGAGGGGACAGAAGAGACCCAGTACTTC. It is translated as CSVEGTEETQYF. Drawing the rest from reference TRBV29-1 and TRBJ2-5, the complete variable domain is SAVISQKPSRDICQRGTSLTIQCQVDSQVTMMFWYRQQPGQSLTLIATANQGSEATYESGFVIDKFPISRPNLTFSTLTVSNMSPEDSSIYLCSVEGTEETQYFGPGTRLLVL.

CDR3 sequence reads: CASSTGLNTEAFF. Written as DNA, the CDR3 is TGTGCCAGCTCCACAGGTTTGAACACTGAAGCTTTCTTT. The chain carries TRBV18 and TRBJ1-1, with a weak D call TRBD1 (5 bases). Germline lookup yields CDR1 KGHSH and CDR2 LQKENI. This CDR3 is built from 13 residues. V was shortened by 6 bases and J by 0 bases, with 8 bases between the two germline ends.

CDR3 residues: CASSRSTGGRETQYF. In DNA, the CDR3 is TGTGCCAGCAGCCGTAGCACGGGGGGTCGGGAGACCCAGTACTTC. This chain links TRBV11-2 with TRBJ2-5; 7 nucleotides line up with TRBD2. CDR1 is SGHAT, CDR2 FQNNGV, per germline. The CDR3 length is 15 residues. V lost 5 bases to trimming and J lost 5 bases; unmatched junction nucleotides: 11.

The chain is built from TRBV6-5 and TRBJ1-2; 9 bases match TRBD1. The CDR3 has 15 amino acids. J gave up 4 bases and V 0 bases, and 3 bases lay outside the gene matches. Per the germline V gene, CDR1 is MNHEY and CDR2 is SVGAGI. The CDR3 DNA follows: TGTGCCAGCAGTTACTCGTCGGGACAGGGCTATGGCTACACCTTC. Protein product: CASSYSSGQGYGYTF.

This CDR3 reads CASSEAGSTDTQYF. The CDR3 DNA follows: TGCGCCAGCAGTGAAGCGGGAAGCACAGATACGCAGTATTTT. The rearrangement joins TRBV10-1 to TRBJ2-3, with 7 bases identical to TRBD2. This CDR3 region has 14 residues. After removal of 3 bases from V and 0 bases from J, the junction contained 0 bases not matched to a gene. Per the germline V gene, CDR1 is WNHNN and CDR2 is SYGVQD (reference sequence).

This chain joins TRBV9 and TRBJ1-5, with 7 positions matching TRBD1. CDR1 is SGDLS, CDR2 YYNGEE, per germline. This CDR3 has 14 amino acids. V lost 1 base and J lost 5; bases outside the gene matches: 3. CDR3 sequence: CASSVTGDHQPQHF. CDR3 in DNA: TGTGCCAGCAGCGTAACAGGGGATCATCAGCCCCAGCATTTT.

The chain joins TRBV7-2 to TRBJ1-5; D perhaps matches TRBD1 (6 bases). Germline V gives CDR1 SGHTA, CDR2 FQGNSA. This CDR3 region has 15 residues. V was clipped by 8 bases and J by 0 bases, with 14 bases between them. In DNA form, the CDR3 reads TGTGCCAGCGGGTCAGGGGCAGATAGCAATCAGCCCCAGCATTTT. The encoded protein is CASGSGADSNQPQHF.